These 32 T cell receptor beta chains originate from one sample sequenced in a study of shared clonotypes between healthy human individuals. Sequencing used immunoSEQ multiplex PCR; TCRdb keeps in-frame clones, though not all of them. Of about 1,500,000 clones listed, roughly 96% are singletons. Sequencing input: naive CD4+ T cells sorted from blood. The subset here: CD45RA+ positively selected. These receptors all stem from a man aged 25 to 40 in good health.

The chain joins TRBV9 to TRBJ2-2; 11 bases map to TRBD2. CDR1 and CDR2 (germline): SGDLS, YYNGEE. With V trimmed by 4 bases and J by 6 bases, 8 bases remained unmatched. This CDR3 is built from 16 residues. The CDR3 reads CASSSITGLAAGELFF. The CDR3 nucleotides are TGTGCCAGCAGCTCAATAACGGGACTAGCGGCCGGGGAGCTGTTTTTT.

The genes are TRBV7-3 and TRBJ1-1; D is uncertain. Trimming cost V 2 bases and J 6 bases, with 16 bases left between them. Germline V gene data show CDR1 as SGHTA and CDR2 as FQGTGA. The CDR3 covers 15 residues. CDR3 sequence reads: CASSLQSAGGSEAFF. The CDR3 DNA sequence: TGTGCCAGCAGCTTACAGTCCGCAGGCGGGTCTGAAGCTTTCTTT.

This chain's CDR3 is CASSLGTGLGTDTQYF. Here the CDR3 DNA reads TGCGCCAGCAGCTTAGGGACAGGCCTGGGCACAGATACGCAGTATTTT. The chain links TRBV5-1 to TRBJ2-3, with 8 bases identical to TRBD1. Trimming removed 2 bases from V and 1 base from J; junction bases left unmatched: 6. The CDR3 length is 16 residues. The V gene's germline CDR1 is SGHRS and CDR2 YFSETQ. Looking up the rest from reference TRBV5-1 and TRBJ2-3 gives the full variable domain: KAGVTQTPRYLIKTRGQQVTLSCSPISGHRSVSWYQQTPGQGLQFLFEYFSETQRNKGNFPGRFSGRQFSNSRSEMNVSTLELGDSALYLCASSLGTGLGTDTQYFGPGTRLTVL.

The chain links TRBV6-5 to TRBJ2-7, with D possibly matching TRBD1 (5 bases). The V gene lost 6 bases and the J gene lost 4 bases, with 13 bases spanning the gap. Germline CDR1 and CDR2: MNHEY and SVGAGI. The CDR3 is made up of 13 amino acids. The CDR3 region has the DNA TGTGCCAGCAGCCTTACCCGACAGTACGAGCAGTACTTC. It is translated as CASSLTRQYEQYF.

CDR3 sequence reads: CASSSFWGDSGYNEQFF. The CDR3 bases are TGTGCCAGCAGCTCATTTTGGGGGGACTCAGGCTACAATGAGCAGTTCTTC. This chain joins TRBV5-4 and TRBJ2-1; the D gene is possibly TRBD2 (6 bases). The V gene lost 3 bases and the J gene lost 3 bases, with 19 bases spanning the gap. The CDR3 contains 17 residues. The V gene's germline CDR1 is SGHNT and CDR2 YYREEE (reference sequence).

In its sample, this clone was seen once. V gene TRBV7-8 combines with J gene TRBJ1-5; D gene ambiguous. Trimming cost V 0 bases and J 2 bases, with 14 bases left between them. Germline CDR1 reads SGHVS; CDR2 reads FQNEAQ. The CDR3 is made up of 17 amino acids. The CDR3 bases are TGTGCCAGCAGCTTAGCGAGGTTCCGGGGTGGCAATCAGCCCCAGCATTTT. Its protein is CASSLARFRGGNQPQHF.

The V and J genes are TRBV4-1 and TRBJ2-2; possible D gene TRBD2, 5 bases. V lost 2 bases and J lost 8, with 6 bases in between. Germline V gene lookup returns CDR1 MGHRA and CDR2 YSYEKL. The CDR3 is made up of 12 amino acids. This chain's CDR3 is CASSQPGGELFF. CDR3 nucleotide sequence: TGCGCCAGCAGCCAACCGGGGGGGGAGCTGTTTTTT.

This clone was detected only once. This sequence joins TRBV29-1 and TRBJ1-4, with D unresolved. The CDR3 has 15 amino acids. Per the germline V gene, CDR1 is SQVTM and CDR2 is ANQGSEA. Trimming pared 4 bases from V and 8 bases from J, leaving 20 bases between. The DNA for the CDR3 is TGCAGCGTTGTAAAGTCATCAAACGGACGGGAAAAACTGTTTTTT. Its protein is CSVVKSSNGREKLFF.

The chain uses TRBV27 and TRBJ2-3; the match to TRBD2 covers 11 bases. The CDR3 has 15 residues. Germline V gives CDR1 MNHEY, CDR2 SMNVEV (reference sequence). V was pared by 8 bases and J by 4 bases, with 8 bases of the junction left unmatched. The CDR3 DNA sequence: TGTGCCAGCGGGGAACTAGCGGGAGTTGCAGATACGCAGTATTTT. This encodes CASGELAGVADTQYF.

This rearrangement joins TRBV18 to TRBJ1-4, with a weak D call TRBD1 (6 bases). V was trimmed by 3 bases and J by 8 bases, leaving 19 bases between them. CDR3 length: 16 residues. Germline loops: CDR1 KGHSH, CDR2 LQKENI. CDR3 protein: CASSPDDRTPREKLFF. The CDR3 coding sequence is TGTGCCAGCTCACCGGACGACAGGACCCCTAGAGAAAAACTGTTTTTT.

Comment on this clone: Within the sample, other DNA sequences also encode this same CDR3. The chain has TRBV4-1 and TRBJ2-7, with D unclear. Trimming removed 6 bases from V and 4 bases from J, with 10 bases in between. This CDR3 contains 12 residues. Germline lookup yields CDR1 MGHRA and CDR2 YSYEKL. CDR3 coding DNA: TGCGCCAGCAGTCCCACGGGTTACGAGCAGTACTTC. Its protein is CASSPTGYEQYF.

V gene TRBV4-3 combines with J gene TRBJ2-5; weak D call: TRBD1 (6 bases). This CDR3 is built from 15 residues. The V gene's germline CDR1 is LGHNA and CDR2 YSLEER. The V and J ends lost 5 bases and 5 bases respectively, with 18 bases between them. CDR3 amino acids: CASSYTPGARETQYF. The CDR3 nucleotides are TGCGCCAGCAGCTACACACCAGGGGCGCGTGAGACCCAGTACTTC.

The chain links TRBV6-5 to TRBJ2-5, with D unclear. Germline V lookup: CDR1 MNHEY, CDR2 SVGAGI. The CDR3 sequence is 13 residues long. Trimming removed 5 bases from V and 5 bases from J, with 12 bases in between. DNA of the CDR3: TGTGCCAGCAGTCAAACCCCACGGGAGACCCAGTACTTC. Its translation is CASSQTPRETQYF.

The gene calls are TRBV27 and TRBJ2-3; 9 nucleotides line up with TRBD1. This CDR3 contains 15 residues. CDR1 is MNHEY, CDR2 SMNVEV, per germline (reference sequence). After removal of 8 bases from V and 2 bases from J, the junction contained 8 bases not matched to a gene. The CDR3 loop is CASALGTGLTDTQYF. The CDR3 DNA follows: TGTGCCAGCGCCCTGGGGACAGGGCTCACAGATACGCAGTATTTT.

The chain couples TRBV6-5 to TRBJ1-3; the D gene is possibly TRBD1 (5 bases). The CDR3 runs to 16 residues. Germline V gene lookup returns CDR1 MNHEY and CDR2 SVGAGI. Trimming took 2 bases from V and 0 from J, leaving 11 bases between them. CDR3 nucleotide sequence: TGTGCCAGCAGTTACGGACACCCGAGCTCTGGAAACACCATATATTTT. This translates into CASSYGHPSSGNTIYF.

The V call is TRBV19, the J call TRBJ2-1, with 11 bases that match TRBD2. V gave up 0 bases and J gave up 9 bases; unmatched junction bases: 7. Germline-derived CDR1 and CDR2 are LNHDA and SQIVND (reference sequence). CDR3 size: 16 residues. This CDR3 is CASSIDLLAGEPEQFF. The CDR3, as DNA: TGTGCCAGTAGTATAGATCTACTAGCGGGAGAACCTGAGCAGTTCTTC.

This chain connects TRBV14 to TRBJ2-3; tentatively, D is TRBD1 (5 bases). The CDR3 sequence is 12 residues long. V shed 4 bases and J shed 9 bases, with 11 bases lying between them. CDR1 and CDR2 from the germline V gene are SGHDN and FVKESK. CDR3 nucleotide sequence: TGTGCCAGCAGCCGTATGGACAACACGCAGTATTTT. This gives the protein CASSRMDNTQYF.

This chain links TRBV18 with TRBJ1-3; D unclear. The CDR3 consists of 14 residues. Germline V lookup: CDR1 KGHSH, CDR2 LQKENI. V was cut by 6 bases and J by 2 bases, with 11 bases left in between. The CDR3 is CASSPTWTGNTIYF. CDR3 nucleotide sequence: TGTGCCAGCTCCCCGACTTGGACTGGAAACACCATATATTTT.

The chain couples TRBV5-4 to TRBJ1-1; 9 positions match TRBD1. V trimming: 0 bases; J trimming: 7 bases; junction bases outside the gene matches: 4. Per the germline V gene, CDR1 is SGHNT and CDR2 is YYREEE (reference sequence). This CDR3 contains 14 residues. CDR3 protein: CASSLDTGGYEAFF. The DNA for the CDR3 is TGTGCCAGCAGCTTGGATACAGGGGGCTATGAAGCTTTCTTT.

V is TRBV29-1 and J is TRBJ1-4; D is perhaps TRBD1 (5 bases). Looked up from germline, CDR1 is SQVTM and CDR2 is ANQGSEA. V was clipped by 4 bases and J by 5 bases, with 11 bases between them. The CDR3 extends over 13 amino acids. As DNA, the CDR3 is TGCAGCGTTGCTCGGGGGGGGAATGAAAAACTGTTTTTT. Its protein is CSVARGGNEKLFF.

Points on this clone: Other DNA sequences of this sample code for an identical CDR3. The CDR3 reads CASSVGLAADTQYF. CDR3 nucleotide sequence: TGTGCCAGCAGCGTCGGGCTAGCGGCAGATACGCAGTATTTT. The chain carries TRBV9 and TRBJ2-3; 7 bases match TRBD2. The ends lost 2 bases at V and 4 bases at J; junction bases unmatched: 4. The CDR3 runs 14 residues. Germline CDR1 SGDLS, CDR2 YYNGEE.

This clone was counted a single time. The genes are TRBV5-1 and TRBJ2-1, with 11 bases matching TRBD1. The V and J ends lost 4 bases and 5 bases, in that order; junction bases with no gene match: 5. CDR1 is SGHRS and CDR2 is YFSETQ in the germline V gene. The CDR3 contains 15 residues. The CDR3 sequence: CASSPRDRGNNEQFF. The DNA for the CDR3 is TGCGCCAGCAGCCCCCGGGACAGGGGGAACAATGAGCAGTTCTTC.

The chain uses TRBV7-3 and TRBJ2-5; no definite D call. The CDR3 has 13 residues. Per germline, CDR1 SGHTA and CDR2 FQGTGA. Trimming left V 5 bases short and J 0 bases short, with 7 bases between. The CDR3 sequence is CASSPSYQETQYF. Written as DNA, the CDR3 is TGTGCCAGCAGCCCGTCGTACCAAGAGACCCAGTACTTC.

The V gene is TRBV6-5, the J gene TRBJ1-5; tentatively, D is TRBD1 (5 bases). The V and J ends lost 7 bases and 0 bases respectively, with 13 bases between them. Germline CDR1 and CDR2: MNHEY and SVGAGI. CDR3 length: 15 residues. The CDR3 loop reads CASTPFQGSNQPQHF. For the CDR3, the DNA is TGTGCCAGCACCCCATTTCAGGGTAGCAATCAGCCCCAGCATTTT.

The J gene is TRBJ1-1, the V gene TRBV18; D possibly corresponds to TRBD1 (5 bases). The ends were cut back, 7 bases at V and 3 bases at J, with 15 bases in the middle. CDR1 KGHSH and CDR2 LQKENI come from the germline V gene. The CDR3 has 14 amino acids. The chain's CDR3 is CASCMAIGDTEAFF. The CDR3 DNA reads TGTGCCAGCTGTATGGCGATAGGGGACACTGAAGCTTTCTTT.

The chain has TRBV6-1 and TRBJ1-1; possibly TRBD1 for D (5 bases). The CDR3 consists of 12 residues. Germline loops: CDR1 MNHNS, CDR2 SASEGT. Trimming left V 6 bases short and J 4 bases short, with 9 bases between. In DNA form, the CDR3 reads TGTGCCAGCAGCGCGGACACCACTGAAGCTTTCTTT. This translates into CASSADTTEAFF.

In the case of this clone: Different DNA sequences within this sample yield the same CDR3. The genes are TRBV10-3 and TRBJ2-2; D is ambiguous. This CDR3 comprises 12 residues. V shed 6 bases and J shed 4 bases, with 6 bases lying between them. Germline V gene data show CDR1 as ENHRY and CDR2 as SYGVKD. CDR3 nucleotide sequence: TGTGCCATCAGAAGCAGCACCGGGGAGCTGTTTTTT. Translation gives CAIRSSTGELFF.

The chain joins TRBV5-1 to TRBJ2-2; 7 bases match TRBD1. J lost 3 bases, V lost 1 base, and 6 bases had no gene match. Germline CDR1 is SGHRS and CDR2 is YFSETQ. This CDR3 region has 16 residues. The CDR3 is CASSLYPGTDTGELFF. The DNA of the CDR3 is TGCGCCAGCAGCTTGTATCCCGGGACAGACACCGGGGAGCTGTTTTTT.

This clone was observed once. V gene TRBV4-1 combines with J gene TRBJ2-5, with 9 bases lining up with TRBD1. Per germline, CDR1 MGHRA and CDR2 YSYEKL. The CDR3 has 18 residues. The V and J ends lost 0 bases and 3 bases, in that order; junction bases with no gene match: 11. CDR3 sequence reads: CASSQDMMGTGGKETQYF. CDR3 bases: TGCGCCAGCAGCCAAGACATGATGGGCACAGGGGGCAAAGAGACCCAGTACTTC.

The J gene is TRBJ1-1, the V gene TRBV7-6; TRBD1 aligns across 7 bases. Unmatched junction bases numbered 4, after V lost 1 base and J lost 5 bases. The length of the CDR3 is 14 residues. From germline, CDR1 is SGHVS and CDR2 FNYEAQ. Written as DNA, the CDR3 is TGTGCCAGCAGCTTAGAGGGGGCGCGAACTGAAGCTTTCTTT. Amino acid sequence: CASSLEGARTEAFF.

This sequence joins TRBV19 and TRBJ2-1; D gene uncertain. Trimming stripped 3 bases from V and 0 bases from J, with 9 bases between. The CDR3 sequence is 15 residues long. Germline V gene lookup returns CDR1 LNHDA and CDR2 SQIVND (reference sequence). This chain's CDR3 is CASSIKTSSYNEQFF. In DNA form, the CDR3 reads TGTGCCAGTAGTATCAAAACAAGCTCCTACAATGAGCAGTTCTTC.

V usage is TRBV6-1 and J usage is TRBJ2-7; perhaps TRBD2 as D (6 bases). Per the germline V gene, CDR1 is MNHNS and CDR2 is SASEGT. Trimming stripped 2 bases from V and 3 bases from J, with 11 bases between. This CDR3 has 14 amino acids. The DNA for the CDR3 is TGTGCCAGCAGTGAATTTGACGGGAGCTACGAGCAGTACTTC. It yields the protein CASSEFDGSYEQYF.